This T cell receptor beta chain was documented in a study of CD8+CD57+ T cells in acquired aplastic anemia. Study-level findings and limits: A significant difference in CD8+ Simpson's diversity between patients and controls was not found. Patients and controls shared twenty-nine CD8+ CDR3 sequences.

Germline loops: CDR1 DFQATT, CDR2 SNEGSKA (reference sequence). Trimming removed 8 bases at V and 1 base at J, with 11 bases between. The CDR3 runs 12 residues. This clonotype was seen many times. Its cognate antigen is unknown. The TCR beta profiling, which covered VDJ combination and CDR3 sequence, was carried out using genomic DNA as the template. TCRdb re-derived calls from the reads in MiXCR, one entry per CDR3 protein. The sample lists 450,000 to 550,000 distinct CDR3 sequences; around 33% were seen once. The authors sequenced patients whose flow cytometry had shown CD8+CD57+ cell expansion. This receptor was obtained from a human donor with aplastic anemia. The chain has TRBV20-1 and TRBJ1-1, with D unclear. Sequenced material: sorted CD4+, CD8+, or CD8+CD57+ T cells (not recorded which) from PBMCs. Here the CDR3 DNA reads TGCAGTCTACACCAGCCGAACACTGAAGCTTTCTTT. Translated, it gives CSLHQPNTEAFF.